This T cell receptor (beta chain) was sequenced in a study of T cell repertoires in cytomegalovirus infection. Using its own MiXCR run on the reads, TCRdb lists one record per CDR3 protein. The sample yields about 920,000 distinct CDR3 sequences, roughly a third seen once. To note about this clonotype: The antigen is unknown.

V dropped 2 bases and J dropped 10 bases, with 17 bases sitting between them. Germline CDR1 reads MNHNS; CDR2 reads SASEGT. There are 15 residues in the CDR3. This TCR was recovered from a human donor in good health (CMV status not recorded). Some clones in this sample may be carry-over from other donors' samples. This rearrangement joins TRBV6-1 to TRBJ1-4; D unclear. Sequencing was performed on cultured CD8+ T cells from PBMCs, taken from culture after CMV antigen stimulation. The CDR3 loop is CASSEWSIYWGKLFF. CDR3 bases: TGTGCCAGCAGTGAATGGAGCATTTACTGGGGAAAACTGTTTTTT.